This TCR beta chain was profiled in a study of cytomegalovirus exposure and HLA in healthy donors. The study, taken as a whole, reports: On later analysis, the bulk of CMV-associated TCR beta chains appeared to be HLA-restricted. TCR beta chain V- and J-gene trimming was linked, in a later analysis, to a missense variant in DCLRE1C. Most TCR sequences were seen very rarely across donors, but some public TCRs occurred in many. DRB1 had the most TCR associations and HLA-C the fewest, a later analysis found, with rates varying by HLA locus.

Trimming removed 1 base from V and 6 bases from J, with 10 bases in between. This CDR3 spans 15 amino acids. Germline lookup yields CDR1 SGHTA and CDR2 FQGNSA. The table lists this clone with a count of one. Its specificity is not known. 13 Jbeta primers and 60 Vbeta primers were used for the PCR. Clones were read by immunoSEQ multiplex PCR, and TCRdb kept only the in-frame ones, dropping some. The sample shows about 120,000 clones, approximately 74% of them seen only once. Sequencing used PBMCs. The J gene is TRBJ1-6, the V gene TRBV7-2; maybe TRBD1 (6 bases). The clonotype comes from a woman between 45 and 65 years old in good health and CMV-seropositive. CDR3 in amino acids: CASSLVGGANSPLHF. The CDR3 region has the DNA TGTGCCAGCAGCTTAGTTGGGGGGGCTAATTCACCCCTCCACTTT.